The text below deals with one T cell receptor (beta chain). Its antigen has not been determined. No qualities accompany the bases; no much larger clone lies one base away. Starting 14 to 28 days after the autologous transplant, patients began checkpoint therapy, which included ipilimumab at 1 mg/kg intravenously on day 1 of selected weeks. Nivolumab was administered at 3 mg/kg intravenously on day 1 of weeks 1, 4, 7, 10, and every two weeks through week 26. This was a Phase Ib clinical trial that tested ipilimumab plus nivolumab, given as combined checkpoint inhibition, for consolidation following autologous stem cell transplantation. Libraries were constructed by the immunoSEQ multiplex PCR assay. TCRdb carries this immuneACCESS record with in-frame sequences only. Its versions omit some clonotypes, under half of them owing to an unresolved V gene in the studies checked, with the rest unexplained. Present in this sample are around 20,000 clones, over 70% of which were seen just once. The ten largest clonotypes hold around 18% of the sample.

This entry belongs to a study of ipilimumab plus nivolumab after autologous stem cell transplantation (TCRdb year 2021). Regarding the research as a whole: Trial patients received a median of roughly five ipilimumab doses and roughly eight nivolumab doses. The DLBCL cohort included primary refractory and relapsed disease, with 18-month progression-free survival of roughly 85% and 28% respectively. Patients undergoing autologous transplant for high-risk diffuse large B cell lymphoma, mature T cell lymphoma, or multiple myeloma were enrolled in the trial. The intent-to-treat population of the trial consisted of approximately 40 patients.

The paper's findings and limits, for the study overall: Per the authors, a biologic rationale for further study of the post-transplant checkpoint inhibition approach was offered by T cell receptor repertoire, regulatory T cell phenotype and gut microbiota profiles. The authors concluded that, as post-transplant consolidation, combined checkpoint inhibition appeared tolerable.

Trimming at the junction amounts to 3 bases on V and 5 bases on J, and the germline ends lie 10 bases apart. As encoded in the germline V gene (reference sequence), CDR1 is SEHNR while CDR2 is FQNEAQ. Counted from cysteine to phenylalanine, this CDR3 has 13 amino acids. Left in the record is the CDR3 DNA by itself, 39 bases read in frame from the first base. The sequence was obtained from a male donor with diffuse large B-cell lymphoma. The chain joins TRBV7-9 to TRBJ1-1, with TRBD1 as a weak D call on 5 bases. Sequenced material: PBMCs, taken in a trial of ipilimumab plus nivolumab as post-transplant consolidation. The bases read TGTGCCAGCAGCTTCACGGGGGAGACTGAAGCTTTCTTT. The encoded protein is CASSFTGETEAFF.